The rows below give T cell receptor beta chains drawn from one sample of a study of blood T cell repertoires in COVID-19. The repertoire was sequenced with immunoSEQ multiplex PCR; TCRdb's copy has only in-frame clones and lacks some. The sample holds tens of thousands of clones, just under 85% seen once. The sample comprised peripheral blood. These receptor sequences come from a man aged 65 to 79 with acute or convalescent COVID-19. Each CDR3 is given with its conserved first and last residue. Each record gives: D gene, V gene, J gene, clone size, CDR3 protein, CDR3 DNA. D genes are given only for firm matches. Size values are once, few and many counts, or a class for expanded clones, and some rows have none.

d_gene: NA
v_gene: TRBV25-1
j_gene: TRBJ1-4
abundance: few
CDR3aa: CASSDTTNEKLFF
CDR3nt: TGTGCCAGCAGTGACACAACTAATGAAAAACTGTTTTTT

d_gene: TRBD1
v_gene: TRBV5-1
j_gene: TRBJ2-1
abundance: NA
CDR3aa: CASSLGTGPLSYNEQFF
CDR3nt: TGCGCCAGCAGCTTGGGGACAGGGCCGCTCTCCTACAATGAGCAGTTCTTC

d_gene: TRBD1
v_gene: TRBV18
j_gene: TRBJ2-1
abundance: NA
CDR3aa: CASSPGPDRGSQFF
CDR3nt: TGTGCCAGCTCACCAGGTCCGGACAGGGGTTCACAGTTCTTC

d_gene: TRBD1
v_gene: TRBV29-1
j_gene: TRBJ2-5
abundance: NA
CDR3aa: CSVPVQGLRETQYF
CDR3nt: TGCAGCGTGCCCGTACAGGGGTTAAGGGAGACCCAGTACTTC

d_gene: TRBD2
v_gene: TRBV3-1/TRBV3-2
j_gene: TRBJ2-7
abundance: NA
CDR3aa: CASSQVGGSYSYEQYF
CDR3nt: TGTGCCAGCAGCCAAGTAGGCGGGAGTTACTCCTACGAGCAGTACTTC

d_gene: TRBD2
v_gene: TRBV5-4
j_gene: TRBJ2-7
abundance: NA
CDR3aa: CASSFSSLGGKGSSYEQYF
CDR3nt: TGTGCCAGCAGCTTTTCCAGCCTGGGGGGGAAGGGGAGCTCCTACGAGCAGTACTTC

d_gene: NA
v_gene: TRBV16
j_gene: TRBJ1-2
abundance: few
CDR3aa: CASSLLGIGGNGYTF
CDR3nt: TGTGCCAGCAGCCTTCTAGGGATCGGAGGTAATGGCTACACCTTC

d_gene: NA
v_gene: TRBV2
j_gene: TRBJ1-4
abundance: NA
CDR3aa: CASRTALAGEKLFF
CDR3nt: TGTGCCAGCAGGACCGCTTTGGCGGGTGAAAAACTGTTTTTT

d_gene: TRBD1
v_gene: TRBV5-1
j_gene: TRBJ2-3
abundance: NA
CDR3aa: CASSYGDRGRTDTQYF
CDR3nt: TGCGCCAGCAGCTACGGGGACAGGGGGCGCACAGATACGCAGTATTTT

d_gene: TRBD1
v_gene: TRBV3-1/TRBV3-2
j_gene: TRBJ1-6
abundance: once
CDR3aa: CASSRPGQDNSPLHF
CDR3nt: TGTGCCAGCAGCCGGCCGGGACAGGATAATTCACCCCTCCACTTT

d_gene: NA
v_gene: TRBV5-1
j_gene: TRBJ1-1
abundance: few
CDR3aa: CASSLEVGSTEAFF
CDR3nt: TGCGCCAGCAGCTTGGAAGTTGGGAGCACTGAAGCTTTCTTT

d_gene: NA
v_gene: TRBV28
j_gene: TRBJ2-1
abundance: NA
CDR3aa: CASGESSYNEQFF
CDR3nt: TGTGCCAGCGGGGAGAGCTCCTACAATGAGCAGTTCTTC

d_gene: TRBD2
v_gene: TRBV19
j_gene: TRBJ2-3
abundance: NA
CDR3aa: CASRGTSGGEYTDTQYF
CDR3nt: TGTGCCAGTAGAGGGACTAGCGGGGGGGAGTACACAGATACGCAGTATTTT

d_gene: TRBD1
v_gene: TRBV11-2
j_gene: TRBJ1-2
abundance: NA
CDR3aa: CASSFLGQASYGYTF
CDR3nt: TGTGCCAGCAGCTTCCTAGGACAGGCAAGCTATGGCTACACCTTC

d_gene: NA
v_gene: TRBV6-5
j_gene: TRBJ1-2
abundance: NA
CDR3aa: CASSYRDTLDYGYTF
CDR3nt: TGTGCCAGCAGTTACCGGGACACCTTAGACTATGGCTACACCTTC

d_gene: NA
v_gene: TRBV10-3
j_gene: TRBJ2-6
abundance: NA
CDR3aa: CAIPGSPRSGANVLTF
CDR3nt: TGTGCCATCCCGGGGTCCCCACGCTCTGGGGCCAACGTCCTGACTTTC

d_gene: NA
v_gene: TRBV5-4
j_gene: TRBJ2-1
abundance: NA
CDR3aa: CASSLGGREQFF
CDR3nt: TGTGCCAGCAGCTTGGGGGGGCGCGAGCAGTTCTTC

d_gene: NA
v_gene: TRBV6-8
j_gene: TRBJ2-7
abundance: few
CDR3aa: CASSYGSRVREQYF
CDR3nt: TGTGCCAGCAGTTACGGGTCCAGGGTAAGAGAGCAGTACTTC

d_gene: TRBD1
v_gene: TRBV11-2
j_gene: TRBJ1-4
abundance: many
CDR3aa: CASRPPLTGENEKLFF
CDR3nt: TGTGCCAGCAGACCGCCTTTGACAGGGGAGAATGAAAAACTGTTTTTT

d_gene: NA
v_gene: TRBV19
j_gene: TRBJ2-2
abundance: NA
CDR3aa: CASSDRGANTGELFF
CDR3nt: TGTGCCAGTAGTGACCGGGGAGCGAACACCGGGGAGCTGTTTTTT

d_gene: NA
v_gene: TRBV6-5
j_gene: TRBJ1-3
abundance: NA
CDR3aa: CASSSRGDLGNTIYF
CDR3nt: TGTGCCAGCAGTTCCCGGGGAGACCTTGGAAACACCATATATTTT

d_gene: NA
v_gene: TRBV3-1/TRBV3-2
j_gene: TRBJ2-3
abundance: NA
CDR3aa: CASSPAIGQYF
CDR3nt: TGTGCCAGCAGCCCTGCCATCGGGCAGTATTTT

d_gene: TRBD1
v_gene: TRBV18
j_gene: TRBJ1-4
abundance: NA
CDR3aa: CASSPTGGINEKLFF
CDR3nt: TGTGCCAGCTCACCCACAGGGGGTATTAATGAAAAACTGTTTTTT

d_gene: TRBD1
v_gene: TRBV27
j_gene: TRBJ2-7
abundance: NA
CDR3aa: CASSLGQEPYEQYF
CDR3nt: TGTGCCAGCAGTCTGGGACAGGAGCCCTACGAGCAGTACTTC

d_gene: TRBD1
v_gene: TRBV2
j_gene: TRBJ2-7
abundance: NA
CDR3aa: CASSQTGQGAAEQYF
CDR3nt: TGTGCCAGCAGCCAAACAGGACAGGGGGCAGCGGAGCAGTACTTC

d_gene: TRBD1
v_gene: TRBV9
j_gene: TRBJ2-5
abundance: NA
CDR3aa: CASIPWTGETQYF
CDR3nt: TGTGCCAGTATCCCCTGGACAGGCGAGACCCAGTACTTC

d_gene: TRBD2
v_gene: TRBV3-1/TRBV3-2
j_gene: TRBJ2-3
abundance: NA
CDR3aa: CASSRNSGGATDTQYF
CDR3nt: TGTGCCAGCAGTCGTAATAGCGGGGGGGCAACAGATACGCAGTATTTT

d_gene: TRBD1
v_gene: TRBV27
j_gene: TRBJ1-2
abundance: NA
CDR3aa: CASSFSGQGSRGYTF
CDR3nt: TGTGCCAGCAGTTTCTCGGGACAGGGGTCTCGTGGCTACACCTTC

d_gene: NA
v_gene: TRBV5-5
j_gene: TRBJ1-5
abundance: NA
CDR3aa: CASSRDRSLSNQPQHF
CDR3nt: TGTGCCAGCAGTCGCGACAGGTCCCTTAGCAATCAGCCCCAGCATTTT

d_gene: NA
v_gene: TRBV12-1
j_gene: TRBJ2-3
abundance: NA
CDR3aa: CASSLPPGGRVTDTQYF
CDR3nt: TGTGCCAGCAGCCTACCCCCGGGGGGCAGGGTAACAGATACGCAGTATTTT

d_gene: TRBD2
v_gene: TRBV3-1/TRBV3-2
j_gene: TRBJ2-2
abundance: NA
CDR3aa: CASSQVSGGLNTGELFF
CDR3nt: TGTGCCAGCAGCCAAGTGAGCGGGGGCTTGAACACCGGGGAGCTGTTTTTT

d_gene: TRBD2
v_gene: TRBV5-1
j_gene: TRBJ2-3
abundance: NA
CDR3aa: CASSTGLAGDLSTDTQYF
CDR3nt: TGCGCCAGCAGCACCGGACTAGCGGGGGACCTAAGCACAGATACGCAGTATTTT

d_gene: NA
v_gene: TRBV25-1
j_gene: TRBJ2-3
abundance: NA
CDR3aa: CASSHRGTDTQYF
CDR3nt: TGTGCCAGCAGTCACAGGGGCACAGATACGCAGTATTTT

d_gene: TRBD1
v_gene: TRBV7-6
j_gene: TRBJ2-7
abundance: NA
CDR3aa: CASSLAGRGTYEQYF
CDR3nt: TGTGCCAGCAGCTTAGCGGGCAGGGGGACCTACGAGCAGTACTTC

d_gene: TRBD1
v_gene: TRBV28
j_gene: TRBJ1-1
abundance: once
CDR3aa: CASLGARGPTEAFF
CDR3nt: TGTGCCAGTTTGGGGGCCAGGGGGCCTACTGAAGCTTTCTTT

d_gene: NA
v_gene: TRBV10-3
j_gene: TRBJ1-1
abundance: NA
CDR3aa: CAISVQGRDTEAFF
CDR3nt: TGTGCCATCAGTGTCCAGGGGCGGGACACTGAAGCTTTCTTT

d_gene: NA
v_gene: TRBV6-1
j_gene: TRBJ1-5
abundance: NA
CDR3aa: CASSDRAGRDSNQPQHF
CDR3nt: TGTGCCAGCAGTGATCGGGCAGGGCGGGACAGCAATCAGCCCCAGCATTTT

d_gene: TRBD1
v_gene: TRBV2
j_gene: TRBJ2-5
abundance: NA
CDR3aa: CASSGGQGRQETQYF
CDR3nt: TGTGCCAGCAGTGGAGGACAGGGAAGGCAAGAGACCCAGTACTTC

d_gene: NA
v_gene: TRBV19
j_gene: TRBJ2-2
abundance: few
CDR3aa: CASTDTGELFF
CDR3nt: TGTGCCAGTACAGACACCGGGGAGCTGTTTTTT

d_gene: NA
v_gene: TRBV19
j_gene: TRBJ2-7
abundance: NA
CDR3aa: CASSTAGAAGEQYF
CDR3nt: TGTGCCAGTAGTACCGCCGGGGCGGCGGGAGAGCAGTACTTC

d_gene: NA
v_gene: TRBV6-5
j_gene: TRBJ2-7
abundance: NA
CDR3aa: CASTPGQSSYEQYF
CDR3nt: TGTGCCAGCACCCCAGGGCAAAGCTCCTACGAGCAGTACTTC

d_gene: TRBD1
v_gene: TRBV5-1
j_gene: TRBJ1-5
abundance: NA
CDR3aa: CASSPGTGGGNQPQHF
CDR3nt: TGCGCCAGCAGCCCCGGGACAGGGGGCGGCAATCAGCCCCAGCATTTT

d_gene: TRBD2
v_gene: TRBV7-2
j_gene: TRBJ2-1
abundance: NA
CDR3aa: CASSSSSGEQFF
CDR3nt: TGTGCCAGCAGCTCCAGTAGCGGGGAGCAGTTCTTC

d_gene: TRBD1
v_gene: TRBV27
j_gene: TRBJ2-3
abundance: NA
CDR3aa: CASTNRGIDTQYF
CDR3nt: TGTGCCAGCACCAACAGGGGGATAGATACGCAGTATTTT

d_gene: NA
v_gene: TRBV5-6
j_gene: TRBJ1-2
abundance: NA
CDR3aa: CASSLQDEGGYTF
CDR3nt: TGTGCCAGCAGCCTCCAGGATGAGGGCGGCTACACCTTC

d_gene: NA
v_gene: TRBV6-1
j_gene: TRBJ1-5
abundance: NA
CDR3aa: CASSEDRSYSNQPQHF
CDR3nt: TGTGCCAGCAGTGAAGACAGGTCTTATAGCAATCAGCCCCAGCATTTT

d_gene: TRBD2
v_gene: TRBV4-2
j_gene: TRBJ2-3
abundance: NA
CDR3aa: CASSQDRGLAYTDTQYF
CDR3nt: TGTGCCAGCAGCCAAGATCGAGGACTAGCGTACACAGATACGCAGTATTTT

d_gene: NA
v_gene: TRBV5-1
j_gene: TRBJ2-1
abundance: NA
CDR3aa: CASSILPGLSYNEQFF
CDR3nt: TGCGCCAGCAGCATATTACCGGGACTCTCCTACAATGAGCAGTTCTTC

d_gene: TRBD2
v_gene: TRBV11-3
j_gene: TRBJ2-3
abundance: NA
CDR3aa: CASSLQGGGEGTDTQYF
CDR3nt: TGTGCCAGCAGCTTACAGGGCGGGGGTGAGGGCACAGATACGCAGTATTTT

d_gene: NA
v_gene: TRBV7-9
j_gene: TRBJ2-7
abundance: NA
CDR3aa: CASSPESRNEQYF
CDR3nt: TGTGCCAGCAGCCCTGAGAGTCGAAACGAGCAGTACTTC

d_gene: NA
v_gene: TRBV7-8
j_gene: TRBJ2-3
abundance: once
CDR3aa: CASSLALTGDTQYF
CDR3nt: TGTGCCAGCAGCTTAGCCCTTACAGGAGATACGCAGTATTTT

d_gene: TRBD1
v_gene: TRBV7-9
j_gene: TRBJ1-4
abundance: NA
CDR3aa: CASSGGGGASEKLFF
CDR3nt: TGTGCCAGCAGTGGAGGAGGGGGCGCGAGTGAAAAACTGTTTTTT

d_gene: NA
v_gene: TRBV19
j_gene: TRBJ1-2
abundance: NA
CDR3aa: CASSKWGGENYGYTF
CDR3nt: TGTGCCAGTAGTAAATGGGGGGGCGAGAACTATGGCTACACCTTC

d_gene: TRBD2
v_gene: TRBV2
j_gene: TRBJ2-1
abundance: NA
CDR3aa: CASSEGLAGGYNEQFF
CDR3nt: TGTGCCAGCAGTGAAGGCCTAGCGGGGGGGTACAATGAGCAGTTCTTC

d_gene: NA
v_gene: TRBV6-5
j_gene: TRBJ2-7
abundance: NA
CDR3aa: CASSRGYEQYF
CDR3nt: TGTGCCAGCAGCCGCGGTTACGAGCAGTACTTC

d_gene: TRBD1
v_gene: TRBV7-6
j_gene: TRBJ2-3
abundance: once
CDR3aa: CASSLDRVADTQYF
CDR3nt: TGTGCCAGCAGCTTGGACAGGGTGGCAGATACGCAGTATTTT

d_gene: TRBD1
v_gene: TRBV5-6
j_gene: TRBJ1-2
abundance: NA
CDR3aa: CASSNRDRGPLYGYTF
CDR3nt: TGTGCCAGCAGCAACCGGGACAGGGGACCCCTCTATGGCTACACCTTC

d_gene: TRBD2
v_gene: TRBV6-2/TRBV6-3
j_gene: TRBJ2-1
abundance: NA
CDR3aa: CASSYPGTSRNEQFF
CDR3nt: TGTGCCAGCAGTTACCCCGGGACTAGCCGCAATGAGCAGTTCTTC

d_gene: NA
v_gene: TRBV5-1
j_gene: TRBJ1-1
abundance: NA
CDR3aa: CASSGGAEAFF
CDR3nt: TGCGCCAGCAGCGGGGGGGCTGAAGCTTTCTTT